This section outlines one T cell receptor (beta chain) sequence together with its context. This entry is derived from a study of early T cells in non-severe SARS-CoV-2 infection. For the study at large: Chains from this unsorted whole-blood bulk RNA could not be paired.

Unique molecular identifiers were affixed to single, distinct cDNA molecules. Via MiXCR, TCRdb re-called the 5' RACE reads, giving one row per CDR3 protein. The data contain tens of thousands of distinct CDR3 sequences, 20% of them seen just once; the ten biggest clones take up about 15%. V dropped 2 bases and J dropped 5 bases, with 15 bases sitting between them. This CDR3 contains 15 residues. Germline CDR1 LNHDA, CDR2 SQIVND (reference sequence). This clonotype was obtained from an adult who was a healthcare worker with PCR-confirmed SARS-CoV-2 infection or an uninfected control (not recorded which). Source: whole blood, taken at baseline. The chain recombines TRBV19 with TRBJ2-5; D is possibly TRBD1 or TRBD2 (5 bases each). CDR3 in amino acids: CASSIKRGAVETQYF. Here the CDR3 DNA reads TGTGCCAGTAGTATAAAGAGGGGAGCGGTGGAGACCCAGTACTTC.